This TCR beta chain was identified during a study of blood T cell repertoires in COVID-19. The data were produced by immunoSEQ multiplex PCR, yet TCRdb's version contains in-frame clones alone and is incomplete. The sample includes 210,000 or so clones, about 80% seen only once; the top ten take 1.5% to 2%. Germline assignment: CDR1 MRHNA and CDR2 SNTAGT. The CDR3 runs 15 residues. The ends were cut back, 4 bases at V and 2 bases at J, with 12 bases in the middle. V is TRBV6-4 and J is TRBJ1-5; tentative D call: TRBD1 (6 bases). Sequenced: PBMCs or T cells enriched from blood (not recorded which). This TCR was sampled from a man aged 55 to 70 who had recovered from COVID-19. CDR3 amino acids: CASSVDGGGNQPQHF. CDR3 sequence (DNA): TGTGCCAGCAGTGTGGATGGGGGCGGCAATCAGCCCCAGCATTTT.